A selection of T cell receptor beta chains follows, all from one sample in a study of Ad26.COV2.S vaccination and SARS-CoV-2 variants. The method was immunoSEQ multiplex PCR; TCRdb's version includes in-frame clones alone and lacks a portion of them. The sample gives about 390,000 clones, about 88% of which show up once; 3.5% is in the top ten. This specimen was peripheral blood, taken in a trial of Ad26.COV2.S vaccine versus placebo. These receptors were obtained from a person aged 18-60 years who received the Ad26.COV2.S COVID-19 vaccine or a placebo. Both conserved end residues are part of each CDR3. A D gene is named only where the DNA matches it firmly. Size tells how often a clone was seen (once, few, many) or the class of an expanded clone, and some rows leave it out.

d_call	j_call	v_call	clone_size	cdr3_nt	cdr3_aa
NA	TRBJ1-2	TRBV6-2/TRBV6-3	once	TGTGCCAGCAGTTACTTTCAACGGGAAGGCTACACCTTC	CASSYFQREGYTF
TRBD2	TRBJ2-1	TRBV4-1	NA	TGCGCCAGCAGCCAAGGGTCGGGGGGTTCCTACAATGAGCAGTTCTTC	CASSQGSGGSYNEQFF
NA	TRBJ2-2	TRBV5-4	NA	TGTGCCAGCAGCTTGGAGCAGAGGAACACCGGGGAGCTGTTTTTT	CASSLEQRNTGELFF
TRBD1	TRBJ2-7	TRBV9	few	TGTGCCAGCAGCGTAGCTACAGGGGTAGGCTCCTACGAGCAGTACTTC	CASSVATGVGSYEQYF
TRBD2	TRBJ2-1	TRBV6-6	NA	TGTGCCAGCAGTTACGGGACTAGCAAGAATGAGCAGTTCTTC	CASSYGTSKNEQFF
NA	TRBJ2-3	TRBV6-4	NA	TGTGCCAGCAGTGACTTAGTCACAGATACGCAGTATTTT	CASSDLVTDTQYF
NA	TRBJ2-7	TRBV11-2	once	TGTGCCAGCAGCGGACTAACGGGGGTGCTCTACGAGCAGTACTTC	CASSGLTGVLYEQYF
NA	TRBJ1-6	TRBV7-9	NA	TGTGCCAGCAGCTTAGCGGATTCACCCCTCCACTTT	CASSLADSPLHF
NA	TRBJ2-3	TRBV5-4	NA	TGTGCCAGCAGCTTGCCCAGGGGTACCACAGATACGCAGTATTTT	CASSLPRGTTDTQYF
TRBD2	TRBJ2-5	TRBV3-1/TRBV3-2	NA	TGTGCCAGCAGCCAGGACGGACTAGCGGGGGGGCTAAAAGAGACCCAGTACTTC	CASSQDGLAGGLKETQYF
NA	TRBJ2-3	TRBV5-1	once	TGCGCCAGCAGCTTGGCTGGGCCAGATACGCAGTATTTT	CASSLAGPDTQYF
TRBD2	TRBJ2-3	TRBV18	NA	TGTGCCAGCTCACCGGCGGGGGGCCTCGCAGATACGCAGTTTTTT	CASSPAGGLADTQFF
TRBD2	TRBJ2-3	TRBV9	NA	TGTGCCAGCAGCCCCGGGACTAGCGGGGGGTATACGCAGTATTTT	CASSPGTSGGYTQYF
TRBD1	TRBJ1-1	TRBV5-6	NA	TGTGCCAGCAGCTCGGACAGGGAAGGGGGCTTGCCTGAAGCTTTCTTT	CASSSDREGGLPEAFF
TRBD1	TRBJ2-7	TRBV7-2	NA	TGTGCCAGCAGCAGGGGGCGGCTCTACGAGCAGTACTTC	CASSRGRLYEQYF
NA	TRBJ2-2	TRBV13	NA	TGTGCCAGCAGCTTGATTCCGGCCGCAAACACCGGGGAGCTGTTTTTT	CASSLIPAANTGELFF
NA	TRBJ1-1	TRBV10-3	NA	TGTGCCATCAGTGAAACCCCCGAGGTAGGTTTGAACACTGAAGCTTTCTTT	CAISETPEVGLNTEAFF
NA	TRBJ2-6	TRBV3-1/TRBV3-2	NA	TGTGCCAGCAGCTTCGCAGGGACCTCTGGGGCCAACGTCCTGACTTTC	CASSFAGTSGANVLTF
TRBD1	TRBJ2-5	TRBV7-8	NA	TGTGCCAGCAGCTTGGGGACAGGGTGGCAAGAGACCCAGTACTTC	CASSLGTGWQETQYF
NA	TRBJ1-3	TRBV7-9	few	TGTGCCAGCGCAGGGAATCCCTCTGGAAACACCATATATTTT	CASAGNPSGNTIYF
TRBD2	TRBJ2-7	TRBV11-2	NA	TGTGCCAGCAGCTACGGACTAGCGGACTCCTACGAGCAGTACTTC	CASSYGLADSYEQYF
NA	TRBJ1-3	TRBV3-1/TRBV3-2	NA	TGTGCCAGCAGCCAAGATAAGGGAAACACCATATATTTT	CASSQDKGNTIYF
NA	TRBJ1-2	TRBV6-1	NA	TGTGCCAGCAGTGATACGAACTATGGCTACACCTTC	CASSDTNYGYTF
NA	TRBJ2-5	TRBV5-6	once	TGTGCCAGCAGCTTCCGGGGCGGGGTTTCAGAGACCCAGTACTTC	CASSFRGGVSETQYF
NA	TRBJ2-7	TRBV4-3	NA	TGCGCCAGCAGCCAAGCGGGCGGGTCCGGGTACGAGCAGTACTTC	CASSQAGGSGYEQYF
NA	TRBJ2-3	TRBV2	NA	TGTGCCAGCAGTGAAGGTCAGGGGAGGCCCACAGATACGCAGTATTTT	CASSEGQGRPTDTQYF
NA	TRBJ2-5	TRBV5-4	once	TGTGCCAGCAGCTTGGCCTATGGGGCGGTCCAAGAGACCCAGTACTTC	CASSLAYGAVQETQYF
NA	TRBJ2-1	TRBV18	NA	TGTGCCAGCTCACCACGGAGTAAGGGCTACAATGAGCAGTTCTTC	CASSPRSKGYNEQFF
NA	TRBJ1-5	TRBV19	NA	TGTGCCAGTAGTATGAAGCAACAGCCCCAGCATTTT	CASSMKQQPQHF
NA	TRBJ1-4	TRBV4-1	NA	TGCGCCAGCTCGCGACTACAGGGTGCAAATGAAAAACTGTTTTTT	CASSRLQGANEKLFF
NA	TRBJ1-4	TRBV7-6	NA	TGTGCCAGCAGCCTCAAGGACAGTATTAATGAAAAACTGTTTTTT	CASSLKDSINEKLFF
TRBD1	TRBJ1-1	TRBV24-1	NA	TGTGCCACCAGTGATTTACTAACAGGGGCGGGAGCTTTCTTT	CATSDLLTGAGAFF
NA	TRBJ2-3	TRBV2	NA	TGTGCCAGGCATCTAGGACTAGATACGCAGTATTTT	CARHLGLDTQYF
NA	TRBJ2-1	TRBV2	NA	TGTGCCAGCGGCGGACAGTTCGGCTCCGATTGGGGAGGGCAGTTCTTC	CASGGQFGSDWGGQFF
NA	TRBJ1-5	TRBV10-3	NA	TGTGCCATCAGTGTCGGAATCAATCAGCCCCAGCATTTT	CAISVGINQPQHF
TRBD1	TRBJ1-4	TRBV14	NA	TGTGCCAGCAGCCTTACAGGGGCACGGGAAAAACTGTTTTTT	CASSLTGAREKLFF
NA	TRBJ1-1	TRBV7-2	NA	TGTGCCAGCAGCCAGAACGGAAACACTGAAGCTTTCTTT	CASSQNGNTEAFF
TRBD2	TRBJ2-7	TRBV27	NA	TGTGCCAGCAGTTCAATTAGCGGGGGGTTCTACGAGCAGTACTTC	CASSSISGGFYEQYF
NA	TRBJ2-6	TRBV2	once	TGTGCCAGCAGGGCTGGGGCCAACGTCCTGACTTTC	CASRAGANVLTF
NA	TRBJ2-5	TRBV6-5	NA	TGTGCCAGCAAGCCATACGAGGAAGAGACCCAGTACTTC	CASKPYEEETQYF
NA	TRBJ1-1	TRBV7-2	NA	TGTGCCAGCAGCTTAGGATCGGGCAGGGGTACTGAAGCTTTCTTT	CASSLGSGRGTEAFF
TRBD1	TRBJ1-2	TRBV6-5	NA	TGTGCCAGCAGTTACAGCAGGGGGGCTAGGGGCTACACCTTC	CASSYSRGARGYTF
TRBD1	TRBJ1-5	TRBV6-6	NA	TGTGCCAGCAGTCGGGACAGGAGCTTTTCGAGCAATCAGCCCCAGCATTTT	CASSRDRSFSSNQPQHF
NA	TRBJ2-3	TRBV2	NA	TGTGCCAGCAGTGACCTTAGCATAATCACAGATACGCAGTATTTT	CASSDLSIITDTQYF
TRBD1	TRBJ2-2	TRBV7-9	NA	TGTGCCAGCAGCCCTAGGACAGGGTCCGGGGAGCTGTTTTTT	CASSPRTGSGELFF
NA	TRBJ2-3	TRBV4-3	NA	TGCGCCAGCAGCCGGAGCGGAACCAACACAGATACGCAGTATTTT	CASSRSGTNTDTQYF
NA	TRBJ1-3	TRBV7-9	NA	TGTGCCAGCAGCTCCTCTGGAACTGGAAACACCATATATTTT	CASSSSGTGNTIYF
TRBD2	TRBJ2-5	TRBV29-1	NA	TGCAGCGTTGTGGGCGGGGGGAACCAAGAGACCCAGTACTTC	CSVVGGGNQETQYF
TRBD1	TRBJ2-7	TRBV7-6	NA	TGTGCCAGCAGCCTAGGGACAGGAAGCGAGCAGTACTTC	CASSLGTGSEQYF
TRBD2	TRBJ2-4	TRBV5-4	NA	TGTGCCAGCAGAGACGGGCGGGGGGACGAAAACATTCAGTACTTC	CASRDGRGDENIQYF
NA	TRBJ2-4	TRBV6-5	NA	TGTGCCACCACCCAGGGTAACGTAGCCAAAAACATTCAGTACTTC	CATTQGNVAKNIQYF
NA	TRBJ1-3	TRBV30	NA	TGTGCCTGGAAATGGCCCTACTCTGGAAACACCATATATTTT	CAWKWPYSGNTIYF
NA	TRBJ1-6	TRBV19	NA	TGTGCCAGTAGTATACGGGAAAATAATTCACCCCTCCACTTT	CASSIRENNSPLHF
NA	TRBJ1-6	TRBV19	NA	TGTGCCAGTAGTCCTTCGTCGACGCGGAATAATTCACCCCTCCACTTT	CASSPSSTRNNSPLHF
TRBD1	TRBJ2-7	TRBV6-6	NA	TGTGCCAGCAGACCAGGGGGCCCCCTTTACGAGCAGTACTTC	CASRPGGPLYEQYF
NA	TRBJ2-7	TRBV4-1	NA	TGCGCCAGCAGCCGTGGTTCCGGCAGCGCGATCTACGAGCAGTACTTC	CASSRGSGSAIYEQYF
NA	TRBJ1-2	TRBV7-9	NA	TGTGCCAGCAGCTCTTACCTACAGGGATTGGGACTCGGCTACACCTTC	CASSSYLQGLGLGYTF